These T cell receptor beta chains were read from a single sample in a study of human T cells and chemical hapten exposure. TCRdb recomputed calls from the RACE reads with MiXCR, one row per CDR3 protein. The sample contains 300,000 to 400,000 distinct CDR3 sequences, roughly 6.9% of which appear only once. This specimen consisted of whole blood, obtained in connection with sensitization to the hapten diphenylcyclopropenone (DPC). Source of these receptors: a woman aged 18-29 years with alopecia areata. Some clones in this sample may be carry-over from other donors' samples. The CDR3 runs from the conserved cysteine through the conserved F or W. Fields, in order: V gene, D gene, J gene, clone size, CDR3 protein, CDR3 DNA. A D gene is named only where the DNA matches it firmly. Rows give clone size only sometimes, using once, few, many, or a class for an expanded clone.

v_call: TRBV4-3; d_call: NA; j_call: TRBJ2-7; clone_size: NA; cdr3_aa: CASSQGGGRQYF; cdr3_nt: TGCGCCAGCAGCCAAGGGGGAGGTCGGCAGTACTTC
v_call: TRBV27; d_call: NA; j_call: TRBJ2-4; clone_size: many; cdr3_aa: CASSLNRRNIQYF; cdr3_nt: TGTGCCAGCAGTTTGAACAGACGAAACATTCAGTACTTC
v_call: TRBV7-2; d_call: TRBD1; j_call: TRBJ2-3; clone_size: NA; cdr3_aa: CASSLEQGAGATDTQYF; cdr3_nt: TGTGCCAGCAGCTTAGAACAGGGGGCGGGGGCCACAGATACGCAGTATTTT
v_call: TRBV18; d_call: TRBD1; j_call: TRBJ1-1; clone_size: few; cdr3_aa: CASSPTGTGDTEAFF; cdr3_nt: TGTGCCAGCTCACCAACCGGGACAGGGGACACTGAAGCTTTCTTT
v_call: TRBV7-8; d_call: NA; j_call: TRBJ2-1; clone_size: few; cdr3_aa: CASSLVNRDNEQFF; cdr3_nt: TGTGCCAGCAGCTTAGTCAACAGGGACAATGAGCAGTTCTTC
v_call: TRBV20-1; d_call: TRBD2; j_call: TRBJ2-3; clone_size: many; cdr3_aa: CSARDPLAGGTDTQYF; cdr3_nt: TGCAGTGCTAGAGACCCCCTAGCGGGAGGAACAGATACGCAGTATTTT
v_call: TRBV6-5; d_call: NA; j_call: TRBJ1-1; clone_size: NA; cdr3_aa: CARNGPLNTEAFF; cdr3_nt: TGTGCCAGAAACGGACCCCTGAACACTGAAGCTTTCTTT
v_call: TRBV2; d_call: NA; j_call: TRBJ2-5; clone_size: NA; cdr3_aa: CASTVRQEPSSAQETQYF; cdr3_nt: TGTGCCAGCACCGTGAGACAGGAGCCTAGCTCAGCCCAAGAGACCCAGTACTTC
v_call: TRBV6-2/TRBV6-3; d_call: TRBD1; j_call: TRBJ1-1; clone_size: NA; cdr3_aa: CASSFHRGWNTEAFF; cdr3_nt: TGTGCCAGCAGTTTCCACAGGGGCTGGAACACTGAAGCTTTCTTT
v_call: TRBV29-1; d_call: NA; j_call: TRBJ2-6; clone_size: NA; cdr3_aa: CSAYTGANVLTF; cdr3_nt: TGCAGCGCCTACACAGGGGCCAACGTCCTGACTTTC
v_call: TRBV9; d_call: NA; j_call: TRBJ2-4; clone_size: few; cdr3_aa: CASSDGGPGDIQYF; cdr3_nt: TGTGCCAGCAGCGACGGGGGGCCAGGAGACATTCAGTACTTC
v_call: TRBV28; d_call: TRBD1; j_call: TRBJ2-7; clone_size: many; cdr3_aa: CASRRQGTSLEQYF; cdr3_nt: TGTGCCAGCAGACGACAGGGGACATCCCTCGAGCAGTACTTC
v_call: TRBV4-3; d_call: NA; j_call: TRBJ2-1; clone_size: many; cdr3_aa: CASSQGKQLANSKGQFF; cdr3_nt: TGCGCCAGCAGCCAAGGGAAGCAACTAGCTAATTCCAAAGGGCAGTTCTTC
v_call: TRBV5-1; d_call: TRBD1; j_call: TRBJ1-1; clone_size: NA; cdr3_aa: CASSPGRAGGLPGLNTEAFF; cdr3_nt: TGCGCCAGCAGTCCGGGCCGGGCAGGGGGCCTCCCTGGGCTAAACACTGAAGCTTTCTTT
v_call: TRBV28; d_call: NA; j_call: TRBJ1-2; clone_size: NA; cdr3_aa: CASSLLGRGVYTF; cdr3_nt: TGTGCCAGCAGTTTACTGGGAAGGGGGGTCTACACCTTC
v_call: TRBV5-1; d_call: NA; j_call: TRBJ2-3; clone_size: few; cdr3_aa: CASSLDHPSVDTQYF; cdr3_nt: TGCGCCAGCAGCTTGGACCACCCGTCAGTAGATACGCAGTATTTT
v_call: TRBV4-3; d_call: NA; j_call: TRBJ2-6; clone_size: NA; cdr3_aa: CASSQVTGANVLTF; cdr3_nt: TGCGCCAGCAGCCAAGTTACTGGGGCCAACGTCCTGACTTTC
v_call: TRBV4-2; d_call: NA; j_call: TRBJ1-1; clone_size: few; cdr3_aa: CASSQEGREAFF; cdr3_nt: TGTGCCAGCAGCCAAGAGGGGAGGGAAGCTTTCTTT
v_call: TRBV5-1; d_call: TRBD2; j_call: TRBJ2-3; clone_size: many; cdr3_aa: CASSSGTSVTDTQYF; cdr3_nt: TGCGCCAGCAGCTCCGGGACTAGCGTCACAGATACGCAGTATTTT
v_call: TRBV5-5; d_call: NA; j_call: TRBJ2-3; clone_size: NA; cdr3_aa: CASSSRAGGGTQYF; cdr3_nt: TGTGCCAGCAGCTCTAGGGCTGGGGGAGGTACGCAGTATTTT
v_call: TRBV5-6; d_call: NA; j_call: TRBJ1-2; clone_size: NA; cdr3_aa: CASSSRVDSLKYGYTF; cdr3_nt: TGTGCCAGCAGCTCCAGGGTTGATTCGCTAAAATATGGCTACACCTTC
v_call: TRBV27; d_call: NA; j_call: TRBJ1-1; clone_size: few; cdr3_aa: CASRLNPAGNTEAFF; cdr3_nt: TGTGCCAGCAGGCTAAACCCCGCGGGGAACACTGAAGCTTTCTTT
v_call: TRBV28; d_call: NA; j_call: TRBJ1-2; clone_size: NA; cdr3_aa: CASSFRGGNYGYTF; cdr3_nt: TGTGCCAGCAGTTTTCGGGGGGGCAACTATGGCTACACCTTC
v_call: TRBV24-1; d_call: NA; j_call: TRBJ1-2; clone_size: few; cdr3_aa: CATSDNREGGGYTF; cdr3_nt: TGTGCCACCAGTGACAACAGGGAAGGAGGCGGCTACACCTTC
v_call: TRBV11-1; d_call: NA; j_call: TRBJ1-4; clone_size: many; cdr3_aa: CASSLPQPDRGEKLFF; cdr3_nt: TGTGCCAGCAGCTTACCGCAACCCGATAGGGGCGAAAAACTGTTTTTT
v_call: TRBV11-2; d_call: TRBD2; j_call: TRBJ2-1; clone_size: many; cdr3_aa: CASSPRGGPNEQFF; cdr3_nt: TGTGCCAGCAGCCCGCGGGGGGGCCCCAATGAGCAGTTCTTC
v_call: TRBV20-1; d_call: NA; j_call: TRBJ2-7; clone_size: few; cdr3_aa: CSARGREYYEQYF; cdr3_nt: TGCAGTGCTAGAGGCAGGGAGTACTACGAGCAGTACTTC
v_call: TRBV4-3; d_call: NA; j_call: TRBJ2-7; clone_size: many; cdr3_aa: CASSQDPTPYEQYF; cdr3_nt: TGCGCCAGCAGCCAAGACCCGACCCCCTACGAGCAGTACTTC
v_call: TRBV6-2/TRBV6-3; d_call: TRBD1; j_call: TRBJ2-2; clone_size: once; cdr3_aa: CASGDRANTGGLFF; cdr3_nt: TGTGCCAGCGGGGACAGGGCGAACACCGGGGGGCTGTTTTTT
v_call: TRBV5-1; d_call: TRBD1; j_call: TRBJ2-5; clone_size: many; cdr3_aa: CASSLARGLQETQYF; cdr3_nt: TGCGCCAGCAGCTTGGCCAGGGGGCTTCAAGAGACCCAGTACTTC
v_call: TRBV6-1; d_call: TRBD2; j_call: TRBJ2-3; clone_size: few; cdr3_aa: CASSAAKTSPRTDTQYF; cdr3_nt: TGTGCCAGCAGCGCAGCGAAGACTAGCCCTCGCACAGATACGCAGTATTTT
v_call: TRBV12-3/TRBV12-4; d_call: NA; j_call: TRBJ2-7; clone_size: few; cdr3_aa: CASSLGLANRGYEQYF; cdr3_nt: TGTGCCAGCAGTTTAGGCCTAGCGAACCGGGGGTACGAGCAGTACTTC
v_call: TRBV6-2/TRBV6-3; d_call: NA; j_call: TRBJ2-2; clone_size: NA; cdr3_aa: CASTMGGELFF; cdr3_nt: TGTGCCAGCACCATGGGCGGGGAGCTGTTTTTT
v_call: TRBV28; d_call: NA; j_call: TRBJ1-6; clone_size: few; cdr3_aa: CASSPGGANNSPLHF; cdr3_nt: TGTGCCAGCAGCCCCGGGGGCGCGAATAATTCACCCCTCCACTTT
v_call: TRBV27; d_call: NA; j_call: TRBJ1-5; clone_size: NA; cdr3_aa: CASSFLGQNQPQHF; cdr3_nt: TGTGCCAGCAGTTTCCTGGGTCAGAATCAGCCCCAGCATTTT
v_call: TRBV2; d_call: TRBD2; j_call: TRBJ2-7; clone_size: many; cdr3_aa: CASSERPLGGAYEQYF; cdr3_nt: TGTGCCAGCAGTGAACGCCCTCTGGGGGGGGCCTACGAGCAGTACTTC
v_call: TRBV7-2; d_call: NA; j_call: TRBJ1-1; clone_size: NA; cdr3_aa: CASRPTANTEAFF; cdr3_nt: TGTGCCAGCAGACCGACAGCGAACACTGAAGCTTTCTTT
v_call: TRBV28; d_call: NA; j_call: TRBJ2-7; clone_size: many; cdr3_aa: CASRPDAPYEQYF; cdr3_nt: TGTGCCAGCAGACCTGACGCGCCCTACGAGCAGTACTTC
v_call: TRBV11-3; d_call: NA; j_call: TRBJ1-1; clone_size: many; cdr3_aa: CASSLDRTTEAFF; cdr3_nt: TGTGCCAGCAGCTTAGATCGAACAACCGAAGCTTTCTTT
v_call: TRBV6-5; d_call: TRBD1; j_call: TRBJ2-2; clone_size: NA; cdr3_aa: CASRQGAGTGELFF; cdr3_nt: TGTGCCAGCAGGCAGGGGGCGGGCACCGGGGAGCTGTTTTTT
v_call: TRBV7-2; d_call: TRBD1; j_call: TRBJ1-2; clone_size: NA; cdr3_aa: CASTLDRDYGYTF; cdr3_nt: TGTGCCAGCACCCTAGACAGGGACTATGGCTACACCTTC
v_call: TRBV12-3/TRBV12-4; d_call: NA; j_call: TRBJ2-7; clone_size: NA; cdr3_aa: CASSLGRASYEQYF; cdr3_nt: TGTGCCAGCAGTTTGGGGCGGGCCTCCTACGAGCAGTACTTC
v_call: TRBV10-3; d_call: TRBD1; j_call: TRBJ1-3; clone_size: few; cdr3_aa: CAISGTGSGNTIYF; cdr3_nt: TGTGCCATCAGTGGGACAGGCTCCGGAAACACCATATATTTT
v_call: TRBV2; d_call: NA; j_call: TRBJ1-2; clone_size: NA; cdr3_aa: CASSEGGTNYGYTF; cdr3_nt: TGTGCCAGCAGTGAAGGAGGGACGAACTATGGCTACACCTTC
v_call: TRBV6-2/TRBV6-3; d_call: NA; j_call: TRBJ2-3; clone_size: NA; cdr3_aa: CASSYGGATDTQYF; cdr3_nt: TGTGCCAGCAGTTATGGGGGGGCCACAGATACGCAGTATTTT
v_call: TRBV5-1; d_call: TRBD1; j_call: TRBJ2-7; clone_size: many; cdr3_aa: CASSYGQDSYEQYF; cdr3_nt: TGCGCCAGCAGCTACGGACAGGATTCCTACGAGCAGTACTTC
v_call: TRBV28; d_call: NA; j_call: TRBJ1-1; clone_size: few; cdr3_aa: CASSYNPGEAFF; cdr3_nt: TGTGCCAGCAGCTACAACCCGGGGGAAGCTTTCTTT
v_call: TRBV11-2; d_call: TRBD2; j_call: TRBJ2-3; clone_size: few; cdr3_aa: CASSFRLAKDTQYF; cdr3_nt: TGTGCCAGCAGCTTTAGACTAGCCAAGGATACGCAGTATTTT
v_call: TRBV28; d_call: NA; j_call: TRBJ1-1; clone_size: many; cdr3_aa: CASSLMAGAAEAFF; cdr3_nt: TGTGCCAGCAGTTTAATGGCGGGGGCCGCTGAAGCTTTCTTT
v_call: TRBV7-9; d_call: TRBD1; j_call: TRBJ1-2; clone_size: many; cdr3_aa: CASSSPGTGGAYYGYTF; cdr3_nt: TGTGCCAGCAGCTCCCCCGGGACAGGGGGCGCTTACTATGGCTACACCTTC